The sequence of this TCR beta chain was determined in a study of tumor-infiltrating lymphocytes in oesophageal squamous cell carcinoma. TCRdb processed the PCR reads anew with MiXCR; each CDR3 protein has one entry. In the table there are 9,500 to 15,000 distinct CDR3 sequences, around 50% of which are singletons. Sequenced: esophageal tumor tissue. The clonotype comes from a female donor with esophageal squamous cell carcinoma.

The CDR3, as DNA: TGTGCCAGCAGCTTAGGCCTCGGGGGGAGCTCCTACAATGAGCAGTTCTTC. Translated, it gives CASSLGLGGSSYNEQFF. V and J are TRBV7-3 and TRBJ2-1, with 7 bases that match TRBD2. The germline gives CDR1 SGHTA, CDR2 FQGTGA. The CDR3 consists of 17 residues. The trim removed 2 bases at V and 0 bases at J, leaving 7 bases unmatched.